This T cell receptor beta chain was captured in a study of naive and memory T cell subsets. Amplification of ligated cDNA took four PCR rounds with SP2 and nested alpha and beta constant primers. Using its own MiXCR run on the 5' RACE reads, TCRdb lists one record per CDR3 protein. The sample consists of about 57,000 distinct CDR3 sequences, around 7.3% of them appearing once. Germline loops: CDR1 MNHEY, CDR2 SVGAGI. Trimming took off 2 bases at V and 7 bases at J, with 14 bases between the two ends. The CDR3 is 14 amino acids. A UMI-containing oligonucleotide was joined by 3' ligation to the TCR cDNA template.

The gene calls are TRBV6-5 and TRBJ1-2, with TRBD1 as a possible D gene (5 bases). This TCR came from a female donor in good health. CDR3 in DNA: TGTGCCAGCAGTTACGGTCAGGGAGGTATTGGCTACACCTTC. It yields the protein CASSYGQGGIGYTF.